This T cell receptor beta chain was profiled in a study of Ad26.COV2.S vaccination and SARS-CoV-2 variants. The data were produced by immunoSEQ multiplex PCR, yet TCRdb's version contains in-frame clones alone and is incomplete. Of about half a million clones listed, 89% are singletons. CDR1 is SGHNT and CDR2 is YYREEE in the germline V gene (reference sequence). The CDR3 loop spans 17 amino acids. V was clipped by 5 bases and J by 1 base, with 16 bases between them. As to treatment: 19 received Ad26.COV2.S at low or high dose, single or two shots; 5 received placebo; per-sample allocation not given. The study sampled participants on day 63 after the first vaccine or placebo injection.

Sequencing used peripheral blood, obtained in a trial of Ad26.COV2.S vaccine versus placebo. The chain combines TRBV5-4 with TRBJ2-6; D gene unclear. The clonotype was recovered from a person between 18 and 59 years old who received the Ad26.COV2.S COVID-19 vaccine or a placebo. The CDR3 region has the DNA TGTGCCAGCAGGATTCCGGGCTCCCTTTCTGGGGCCAACGTCCTGACTTTC. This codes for CASRIPGSLSGANVLTF.